This T cell receptor (beta chain) was sequenced during a study of OX40 agonist ivuxolimab in advanced cancers. This clone was counted a few times. Libraries were prepared by immunoSEQ multiplex PCR; TCRdb keeps only in-frame clonotypes and omits some of them. The sample yields about 26,000 clones, around 82% seen once. CDR1 and CDR2 (germline): SEHNR, FQNEAQ (reference sequence). Trimming took 5 bases from V and 8 from J; bases not matched to a gene: 3. The CDR3 runs to 13 residues. Source: CD4+ or CD8+ T cells sorted from blood, taken in a trial of the OX40 agonist ivuxolimab. This TCR came from an adult with an advanced solid tumor such as melanoma, head and neck, liver or kidney cancer. The V and J genes are TRBV7-9 and TRBJ1-6, with 7 bases aligning to TRBD1. This chain's CDR3 is CASSRDSYSPLHF. CDR3 sequence (DNA): TGTGCCAGCAGCCGGGACAGTTATTCACCCCTCCACTTT.